This T cell receptor beta chain was profiled in a study of cytomegalovirus exposure and HLA in healthy donors. V lost 5 bases and J lost 5; bases outside the gene matches: 5. Germline CDR1 and CDR2: KGHSH and LQKENI. The CDR3 has 13 amino acids. Researchers ran the PCR with 60 Vbeta and 13 Jbeta primers. Assay: immunoSEQ multiplex PCR; the TCRdb copy retains only in-frame clones and omits some. Of some 120,000 clones listed, around three quarters are singletons. To note about this clone: Its target is not known.

Study-level findings and limits: HLA restriction was apparent for most CMV-associated TCR beta chains in a later analysis. Apart from CMV serostatus, no immune exposure information was available.

This sequence joins TRBV18 and TRBJ2-5; 7 bases match TRBD1. The source of this sequence is a man aged 25 to 40 in good health and CMV-seropositive. Sequencing input: PBMCs. CDR3 residues: CASSKSRGETQYF. CDR3 in DNA: TGTGCCAGCTCAAAGAGCAGGGGGGAGACCCAGTACTTC.